This T cell receptor beta chain was found in a study of OX40 agonist ivuxolimab in advanced cancers. Across the whole study: Patients with prior anti-PD-1, anti-PD-L1 or anti-CTLA-4 therapy were eligible; 35% to 50% had some. Regarding the study as a whole: Expanded clones belonging to CD8+ T cells outnumbered, on average, those of CD4+. Clones of CD4+ and CD8+ blood T cells grew by week 6 at doses of 0.1 to 3.0 mg/kg.

Measured with immunoSEQ multiplex PCR; TCRdb has only the in-frame clones, and not every one. Here the sample spans roughly 100,000 clones, about 92% being singletons. The CDR3 has 17 amino acids. Germline V gene lookup returns CDR1 MRHNA and CDR2 SNTAGT. Trimming cost V 2 bases and J 2 bases, with 16 bases left between them. Details on this clone: The antigen is not known.

The material sequenced was CD4+ or CD8+ T cells sorted from blood, taken in a trial of the OX40 agonist ivuxolimab. J is TRBJ1-3 and V is TRBV6-4, with a weak D call TRBD1 (5 bases). The clonotype comes from an adult with an advanced solid tumor such as melanoma, head and neck, liver or kidney cancer. The CDR3 region is CASSDKAGSLAGNTIYF. The CDR3 DNA reads TGTGCCAGCAGTGACAAGGCAGGGTCCCTTGCTGGAAACACCATATATTTT.